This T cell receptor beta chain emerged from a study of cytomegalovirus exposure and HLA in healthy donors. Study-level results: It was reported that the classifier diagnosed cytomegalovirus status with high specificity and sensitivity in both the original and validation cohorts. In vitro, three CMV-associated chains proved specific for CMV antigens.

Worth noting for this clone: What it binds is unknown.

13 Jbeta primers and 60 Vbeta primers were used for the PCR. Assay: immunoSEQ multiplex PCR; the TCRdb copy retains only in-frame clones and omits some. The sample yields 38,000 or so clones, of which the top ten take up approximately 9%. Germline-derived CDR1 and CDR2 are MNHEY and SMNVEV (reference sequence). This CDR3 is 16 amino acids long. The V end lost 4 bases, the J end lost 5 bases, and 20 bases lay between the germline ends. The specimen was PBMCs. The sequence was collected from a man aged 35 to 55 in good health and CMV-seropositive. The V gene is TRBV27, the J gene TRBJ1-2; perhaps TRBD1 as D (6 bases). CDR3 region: CASSSTRGGAGYGYTF. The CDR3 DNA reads TGTGCCAGCAGTTCCACCCGGGGGGGGGCAGGGTATGGCTACACCTTC.